This T cell receptor beta chain was recorded in a study of radiation and T cells in renal cell carcinoma. Findings of the study overall: In blood, top tumor clones expanded by 2 weeks, shrinking by 4.

This CDR3 has 16 amino acids. Per the germline V gene, CDR1 is LGHNA and CDR2 is YSLEER. Trimming left V 4 bases short and J 0 bases short, with 12 bases between. Repertoires were generated with immunoSEQ multiplex PCR, while TCRdb's copy carries only in-frame clones and drops some. The sample yields 45,000 to 65,000 clones, roughly three quarters seen once. Noted time point: baseline pretreatment blood. The treatment is: 15 Gy SBRT to primary tumor, nephrectomy 4 weeks later. Turning to this clone: Its antigen is as yet unknown.

The sequencing used blood, collected from a patient whose treatment included radiotherapy and nephrectomy. The J gene is TRBJ1-4, the V gene TRBV4-3; TRBD1 might be the D (5 bases). This sequence was found in a man between 60 and 75 years old with renal cell carcinoma. DNA for the CDR3: TGCGCCAGCAGCCCCCTCGGGGGGGCAACTAATGAAAAACTGTTTTTT. Amino acid sequence: CASSPLGGATNEKLFF.